These T cell receptor beta chains were read from a single sample in a study of control samples from healthy donors and cancer patients. TCRdb's copy holds only in-frame clones and misses some; the assay was immunoSEQ multiplex PCR. This table has approximately 150,000 clones, 89% appearing once. The specimen sequenced was blood. The receptors here all came from a young man in good health. The CDR3 runs from the conserved cysteine through the conserved F or W. D genes are given only for firm matches. Only part of the rows carry a size: once, few, many, or a class if the clone is expanded.

v_gene: TRBV4-3; j_gene: TRBJ1-2; abundance: once; d_gene: -; CDR3nt: TGCGCCAGCAGCCAAGATCGGACAGCGTTTAACTATGGCTACACCTTC; CDR3aa: CASSQDRTAFNYGYTF
v_gene: TRBV7-9; j_gene: TRBJ2-5; abundance: -; d_gene: -; CDR3nt: TGTGCCAGCAGCTTGCGTCTCGGGGGCGAGCAAGAGACCCAGTACTTC; CDR3aa: CASSLRLGGEQETQYF
v_gene: TRBV5-6; j_gene: TRBJ2-7; abundance: -; d_gene: -; CDR3nt: TGTGCCAGCAGCTGGGGGGCGGGTTACGAGCAGTACTTC; CDR3aa: CASSWGAGYEQYF
v_gene: TRBV2; j_gene: TRBJ2-1; abundance: -; d_gene: TRBD2; CDR3nt: TGTGCCAGCAGTGCGGGACTATCTAACAATGAGCAGTTCTTC; CDR3aa: CASSAGLSNNEQFF
v_gene: TRBV27; j_gene: TRBJ2-1; abundance: -; d_gene: -; CDR3nt: TGTGCCAGCAGTAAGGGCGCTGAACCCTACAATGAGCAGTTCTTC; CDR3aa: CASSKGAEPYNEQFF
v_gene: TRBV24-1; j_gene: TRBJ2-5; abundance: -; d_gene: TRBD1; CDR3nt: TGTGCCACCGCCAAGGGGGCGTCGGGGCAAGAGACCCAGTACTTC; CDR3aa: CATAKGASGQETQYF
v_gene: TRBV4-1; j_gene: TRBJ2-7; abundance: -; d_gene: -; CDR3nt: TGCGCCAGCAGCCAAATTTTGGGGCGGGCGGGGGCCATCTACGAGCAGTACTTC; CDR3aa: CASSQILGRAGAIYEQYF
v_gene: TRBV6-1; j_gene: TRBJ1-5; abundance: -; d_gene: -; CDR3nt: TGTGCCAGCAGTACCGACAGAGCTGGCAATCAGCCCCAGCATTTT; CDR3aa: CASSTDRAGNQPQHF
v_gene: TRBV10-1; j_gene: TRBJ1-5; abundance: -; d_gene: -; CDR3nt: TGCGCCAGCAGTGAGAGGCAGGGGAGACATAGCAATCAGCCCCAGCATTTT; CDR3aa: CASSERQGRHSNQPQHF
v_gene: TRBV7-2; j_gene: TRBJ2-5; abundance: -; d_gene: TRBD2; CDR3nt: TGTGCCAGCAGCTTCGGCGGGGGGGCCAGGGAGACCCAGTACTTC; CDR3aa: CASSFGGGARETQYF
v_gene: TRBV19; j_gene: TRBJ1-1; abundance: -; d_gene: -; CDR3nt: TGTGCCAGTATGGGAAGGTATGAAGCTTTCTTT; CDR3aa: CASMGRYEAFF
v_gene: TRBV7-6; j_gene: TRBJ1-2; abundance: -; d_gene: -; CDR3nt: TGTGCCAGCAGCTTAGGTGGGGGTCCAAGCTATGGCTACACCTTC; CDR3aa: CASSLGGGPSYGYTF